This T cell receptor beta chain was recorded in a study of T cell responses to AZD1222 COVID-19 vaccine. Study-wide results and caveats: Two AZD1222 administrations were followed by greater Spike-specific TCR breadth and depth. The peak T cell response came first, and repertoires were sampled only after it.

The data were produced by immunoSEQ multiplex PCR, yet TCRdb's version contains in-frame clones alone and is incomplete. The sample has some 58,000 clones; approximately 89% are singletons. V was shortened by 0 bases and J by 5 bases, with 9 bases between the two germline ends. Germline CDR1 reads SGDLS; CDR2 reads YYNGEE. The CDR3 spans 13 residues. Notes on this clone: Its antigen is unidentified.

The V call is TRBV9, the J call TRBJ2-7; D call uncertain. The sample consisted of peripheral blood, taken on day 0 of AZD1222 vaccination. This sequence originates from an adult in good health. CDR3 region: CASSVAAGNEQYF. CDR3 nucleotide sequence: TGTGCCAGCAGCGTAGCTGCTGGAAACGAGCAGTACTTC.